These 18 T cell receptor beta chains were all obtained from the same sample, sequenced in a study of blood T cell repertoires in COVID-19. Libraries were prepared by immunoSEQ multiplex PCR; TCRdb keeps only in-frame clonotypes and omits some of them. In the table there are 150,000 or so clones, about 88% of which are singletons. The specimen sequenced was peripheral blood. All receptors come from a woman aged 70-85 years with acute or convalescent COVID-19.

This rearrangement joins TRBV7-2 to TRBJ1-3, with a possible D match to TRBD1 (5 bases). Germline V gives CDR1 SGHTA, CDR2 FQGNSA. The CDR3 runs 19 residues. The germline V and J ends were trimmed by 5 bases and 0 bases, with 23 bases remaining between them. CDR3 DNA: TGTGCCAGCAGCCCAACCATAGGACGGACAAGGAGCTCTGGAAACACCATATATTTT. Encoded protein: CASSPTIGRTRSSGNTIYF.

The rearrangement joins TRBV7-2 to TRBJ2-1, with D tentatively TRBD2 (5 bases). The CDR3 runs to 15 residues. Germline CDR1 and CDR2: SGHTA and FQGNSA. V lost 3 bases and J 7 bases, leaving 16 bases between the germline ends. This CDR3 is CASSLDFLGSNEQFF. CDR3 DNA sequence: TGTGCCAGCAGCTTGGACTTCCTTGGTTCGAATGAGCAGTTCTTC. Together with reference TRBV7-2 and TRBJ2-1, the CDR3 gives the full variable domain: GAGVSQSPSNKVTEKGKDVELRCDPISGHTALYWYRQSLGQGLEFLIYFQGNSAPDKSGLPSDRFSAERTGGSVSTLTIQRTQQEDSAVYLCASSLDFLGSNEQFFGPGTRLTVL.

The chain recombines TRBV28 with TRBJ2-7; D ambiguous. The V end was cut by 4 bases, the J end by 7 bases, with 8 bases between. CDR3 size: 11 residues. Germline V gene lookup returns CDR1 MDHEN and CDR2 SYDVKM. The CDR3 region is CASSSIGEQYV. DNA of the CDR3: TGTGCCAGCAGTTCCATCGGGGAGCAGTACGTC.

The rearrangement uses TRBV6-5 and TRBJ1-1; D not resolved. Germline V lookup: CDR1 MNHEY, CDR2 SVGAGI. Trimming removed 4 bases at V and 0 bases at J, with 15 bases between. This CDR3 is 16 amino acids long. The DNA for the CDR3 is TGTGCCAGCAGTTCTCCCAGCGTCTCTTTGAACACTGAAGCTTTCTTT. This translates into CASSSPSVSLNTEAFF.

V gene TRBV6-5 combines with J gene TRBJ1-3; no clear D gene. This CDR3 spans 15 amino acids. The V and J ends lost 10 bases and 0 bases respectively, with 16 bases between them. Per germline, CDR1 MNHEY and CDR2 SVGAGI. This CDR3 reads CATRPGDLSGNTIYF. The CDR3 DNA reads TGTGCCACTCGTCCGGGAGACCTCTCTGGAAACACCATATATTTT.

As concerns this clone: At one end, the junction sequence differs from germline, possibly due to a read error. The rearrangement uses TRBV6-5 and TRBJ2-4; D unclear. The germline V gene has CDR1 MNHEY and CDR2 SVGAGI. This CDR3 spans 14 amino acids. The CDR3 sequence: CASSYIIAKNIQYF. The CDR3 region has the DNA TGTGCCAGTAGTTACATTATAGCCAAAAACATTCAGTACTTC.

The CDR3 region has the DNA TGTGCCAGCAGCAGCGACGTACAGGGGAATTATGGCTACACCTTC. Amino acid sequence: CASSSDVQGNYGYTF. This chain links TRBV5-4 with TRBJ1-2; TRBD1 matches at 7 bases. From germline, CDR1 is SGHNT and CDR2 YYREEE (reference sequence). V shed 4 bases, J shed 5 bases, and the junction held 11 bases outside the gene matches. This CDR3 is built from 15 residues.

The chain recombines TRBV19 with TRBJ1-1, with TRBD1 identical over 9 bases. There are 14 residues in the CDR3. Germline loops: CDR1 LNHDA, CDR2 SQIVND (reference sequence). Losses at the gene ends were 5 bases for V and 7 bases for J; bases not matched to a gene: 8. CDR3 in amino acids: CASSLNRGRSEAFF. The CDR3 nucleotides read TGTGCCAGTAGTTTGAACAGGGGGCGTAGTGAAGCTTTCTTT. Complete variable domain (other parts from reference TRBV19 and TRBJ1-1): DGGITQSPKYLFRKEGQNVTLSCEQNLNHDAMYWYRQDPGQGLRLIYYSQIVNDFQKGDIAEGYSVSREKKESFPLTVTSAQKNPTAFYLCASSLNRGRSEAFFGQGTRLTVV.

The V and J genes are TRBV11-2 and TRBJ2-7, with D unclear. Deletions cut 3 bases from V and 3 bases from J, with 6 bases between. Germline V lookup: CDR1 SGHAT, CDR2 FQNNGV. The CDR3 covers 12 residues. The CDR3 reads CASSFSDYEQYF. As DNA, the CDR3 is TGTGCCAGCAGCTTCTCAGACTACGAGCAGTACTTC.

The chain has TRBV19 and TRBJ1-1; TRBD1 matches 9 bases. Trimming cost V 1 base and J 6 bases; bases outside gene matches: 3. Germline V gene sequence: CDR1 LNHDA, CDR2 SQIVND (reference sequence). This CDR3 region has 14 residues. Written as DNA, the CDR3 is TGTGCCAGTAGTATAGCCCGGACAGGGGCTGAAGCTTTCTTT. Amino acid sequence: CASSIARTGAEAFF.

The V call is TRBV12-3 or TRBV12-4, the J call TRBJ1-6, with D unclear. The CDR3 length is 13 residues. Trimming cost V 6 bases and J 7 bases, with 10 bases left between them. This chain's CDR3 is CASSPTRNSPLHF. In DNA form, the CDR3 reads TGTGCCAGCAGCCCCACCAGGAATTCACCCCTCCACTTT.

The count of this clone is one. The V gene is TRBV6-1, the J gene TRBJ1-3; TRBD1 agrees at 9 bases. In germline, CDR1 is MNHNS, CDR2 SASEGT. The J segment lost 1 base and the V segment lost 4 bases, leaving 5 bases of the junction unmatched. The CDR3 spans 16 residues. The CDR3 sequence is CASSVQGARSGNTIYF. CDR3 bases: TGTGCCAGCAGTGTACAGGGGGCGCGTTCTGGAAACACCATATATTTT.

In DNA, the CDR3 is TGTGCCAGCAGCACCGGACAGGGGGCGTGGAATTCACCCCTCCACTTT. Translation gives CASSTGQGAWNSPLHF. The gene calls are TRBV7-9 and TRBJ1-6; 11 nucleotides align to TRBD1. The trim removed 5 bases at V and 7 bases at J, leaving 7 bases unmatched. The CDR3 consists of 16 residues. Germline V lookup: CDR1 SEHNR, CDR2 FQNEAQ (reference sequence).

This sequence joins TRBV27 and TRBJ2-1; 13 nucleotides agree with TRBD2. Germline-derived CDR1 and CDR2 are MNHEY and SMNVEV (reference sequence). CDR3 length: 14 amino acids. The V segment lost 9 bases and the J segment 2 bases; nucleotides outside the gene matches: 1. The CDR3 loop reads CARLAGGPYNEQFF. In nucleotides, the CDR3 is TGTGCCAGACTAGCGGGGGGGCCCTACAATGAGCAGTTCTTC.

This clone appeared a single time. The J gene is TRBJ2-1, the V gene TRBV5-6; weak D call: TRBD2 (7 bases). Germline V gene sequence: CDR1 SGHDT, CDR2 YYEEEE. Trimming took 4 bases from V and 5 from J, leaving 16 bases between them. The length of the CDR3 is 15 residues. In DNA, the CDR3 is TGTGCCAGCAGCCCGAAGGGGGGGGCCAACAATGAGCAGTTCTTC. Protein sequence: CASSPKGGANNEQFF.

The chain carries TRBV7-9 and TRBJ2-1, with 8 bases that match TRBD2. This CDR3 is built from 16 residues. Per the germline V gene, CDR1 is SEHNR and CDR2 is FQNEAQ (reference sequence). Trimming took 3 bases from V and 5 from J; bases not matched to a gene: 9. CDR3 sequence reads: CASSFGSGGRDNEQFF. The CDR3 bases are TGTGCCAGCAGCTTTGGCTCGGGGGGGCGCGACAATGAGCAGTTCTTC.

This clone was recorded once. Written as DNA, the CDR3 is TGTGCCAGCAGGGGACAGGGTTCCTTCTATGGCTACACCTTC. It yields the protein CASRGQGSFYGYTF. The chain combines TRBV2 with TRBJ1-2, with 9 bases identical to TRBD1. CDR3 size: 14 residues. The V and J ends lost 6 bases and 4 bases, in that order; junction bases with no gene match: 6. Germline CDR1 and CDR2: SNHLY and FYNNEI. Full variable domain (outside the CDR3, taken from reference TRBV2 and TRBJ1-2): EPEVTQTPSHQVTQMGQEVILRCVPISNHLYFYWYRQILGQKVEFLVSFYNNEISEKSEIFDDQFSVERPDGSNFTLKIRSTKLEDSAMYFCASRGQGSFYGYTFGSGTRLTVV.

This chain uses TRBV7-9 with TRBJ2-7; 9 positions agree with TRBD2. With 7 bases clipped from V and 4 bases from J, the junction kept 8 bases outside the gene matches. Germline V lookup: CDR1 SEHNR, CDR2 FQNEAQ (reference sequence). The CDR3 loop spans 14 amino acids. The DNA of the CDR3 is TGTGCCAGCACCCCGGGCGGGAGGGAGTACGAGCAGTACTTC. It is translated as CASTPGGREYEQYF. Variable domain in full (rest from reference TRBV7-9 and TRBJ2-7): DTGVSQNPRHKITKRGQNVTFRCDPISEHNRLYWYRQTLGQGPEFLTYFQNEAQLEKSRLLSDRFSAERPKGSFSTLEIQRTEQGDSAMYLCASTPGGREYEQYFGPGTRLTVT.